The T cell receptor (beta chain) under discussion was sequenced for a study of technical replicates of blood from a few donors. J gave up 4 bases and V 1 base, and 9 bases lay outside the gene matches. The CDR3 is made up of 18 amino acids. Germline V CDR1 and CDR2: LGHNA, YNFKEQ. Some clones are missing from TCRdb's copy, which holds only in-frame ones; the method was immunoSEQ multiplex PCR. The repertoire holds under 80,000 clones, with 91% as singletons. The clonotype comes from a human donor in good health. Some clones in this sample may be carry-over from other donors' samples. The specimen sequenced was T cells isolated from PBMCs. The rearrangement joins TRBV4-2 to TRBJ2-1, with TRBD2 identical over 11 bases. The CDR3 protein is CASSQAPGLAGFYNEQFF. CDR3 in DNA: TGTGCCAGCAGCCAAGCCCCAGGACTAGCGGGTTTTTACAATGAGCAGTTCTTC.